The clone carrying this T cell receptor (beta chain) was seen only once. Its antigen is still unknown. Amplification used 60 Vbeta primers and 13 Jbeta primers. Sequenced by immunoSEQ multiplex PCR; TCRdb stores in-frame clones only, minus some. Here the sample spans 170,000 or so clones, under 90% being singletons. This record belongs to a study of cytomegalovirus exposure and HLA in healthy donors. Trimming removed 2 bases from V and 0 bases from J; junction bases left unmatched: 2. In germline, CDR1 is MNHEY, CDR2 SVGAGI. This CDR3 region has 16 residues. Findings of the study overall: Researchers reported in a later analysis that common viral pathogens appeared linked to several top clusters.

This clonotype was sampled from a man aged 30-40 years in good health and CMV-seropositive. The gene calls are TRBV6-5 and TRBJ2-7, with 12 bases matching TRBD1. Sequencing was performed on PBMCs. The CDR3 region is CASSYPGQGASYEQYF. The DNA of the CDR3 is TGTGCCAGCAGTTACCCGGGACAGGGGGCCTCCTACGAGCAGTACTTC.